This TCR beta chain comes out of a study of OX40 agonist ivuxolimab in advanced cancers. Baseline, cycle 4 day 1, and cycle 7 day 1 were the blood sampling points. Sequencing used immunoSEQ multiplex PCR; TCRdb keeps in-frame clones, though not all of them. The repertoire has just under 65,000 clones, around 85% of them found once; the top ten carry approximately 1%. The receptor was isolated from an adult with an advanced solid tumor such as melanoma, head and neck, liver or kidney cancer. The sequenced sample was CD4+ or CD8+ T cells sorted from blood, obtained in a trial of the OX40 agonist ivuxolimab.

The CDR3 region is CATASGGVNEQFF. The CDR3 DNA is TGTGCCACAGCTAGCGGGGGGGTCAATGAGCAGTTCTTC. V gene TRBV10-3 combines with J gene TRBJ2-1; TRBD2 matches 12 bases. The V gene's germline CDR1 is ENHRY and CDR2 SYGVKD. After removal of 10 bases from V and 6 bases from J, the junction contained 4 bases not matched to a gene. There are 13 residues in the CDR3.